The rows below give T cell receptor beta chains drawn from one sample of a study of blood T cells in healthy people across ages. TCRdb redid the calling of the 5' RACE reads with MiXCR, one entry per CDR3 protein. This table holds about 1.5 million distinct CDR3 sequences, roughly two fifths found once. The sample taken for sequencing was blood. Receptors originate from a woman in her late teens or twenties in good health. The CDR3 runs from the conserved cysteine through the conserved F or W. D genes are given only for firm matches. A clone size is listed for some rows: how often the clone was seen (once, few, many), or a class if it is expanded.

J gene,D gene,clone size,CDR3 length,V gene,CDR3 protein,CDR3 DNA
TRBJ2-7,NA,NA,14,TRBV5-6,CASRLPLRYNEQYF,TGTGCCAGCAGATTGCCTCTACGGTACAATGAGCAGTACTTC
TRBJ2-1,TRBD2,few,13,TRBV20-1,CSATGTSVDEQFF,TGCAGTGCCACCGGGACTAGTGTCGATGAGCAGTTCTTC
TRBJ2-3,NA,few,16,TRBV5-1,CASSLGQADLADTQYF,TGCGCCAGCAGCTTGGGACAGGCTGACCTCGCAGATACGCAGTATTTT
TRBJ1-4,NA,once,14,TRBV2,CASSPRTTNEKLFF,TGTGCCAGCAGCCCCCGAACAACTAATGAAAAACTGTTTTTT
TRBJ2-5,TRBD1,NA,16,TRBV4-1,CASSQGQGVMRETQYF,TGCGCCAGCAGCCAGGGACAGGGGGTGATGAGGGAGACCCAGTACTTC
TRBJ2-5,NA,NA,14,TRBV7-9,CASSLILLQETQYF,TGTGCCAGCAGCTTAATTCTTCTCCAAGAGACCCAGTACTTC
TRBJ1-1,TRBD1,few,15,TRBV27,CASSSPTGGESEAFF,TGTGCCAGCAGTTCTCCCACAGGGGGCGAATCTGAAGCTTTCTTT
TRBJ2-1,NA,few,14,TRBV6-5,CASSYSSGVNEQFF,TGTGCCAGCAGTTACTCGTCAGGGGTCAATGAGCAGTTCTTC
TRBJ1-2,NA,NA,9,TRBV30,CASGGGYTF,TGTGCGAGTGGCGGTGGCTACACATTC
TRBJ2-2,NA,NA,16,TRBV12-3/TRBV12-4,CASSYSGSPNTGELFF,TGTGCCAGCAGTTACTCGGGCAGCCCGAACACCGGGGAGCTGTTTTTT
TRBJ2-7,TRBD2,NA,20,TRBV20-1,CSASGGGSGGAKRSYNEQYF,TGCAGTGCTAGTGGGGGAGGTAGCGGGGGGGCGAAACGTTCCTACAATGAGCAGTACTTC
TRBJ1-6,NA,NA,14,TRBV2,CASSLQGPNSPLHF,TGTGCCAGCAGTCTCCAGGGACCCAATTCACCCCTCCACTTT
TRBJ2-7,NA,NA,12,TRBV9,CASSPSYGEQYF,TGTGCCAGCAGCCCATCATACGGCGAGCAGTACTTC
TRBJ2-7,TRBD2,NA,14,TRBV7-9,CASSDTGGTYEQYF,TGTGCCAGCAGTGATACGGGGGGAACCTACGAGCAGTACTTC
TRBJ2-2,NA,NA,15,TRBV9,CASSHRQAGTGELFF,TGTGCCAGCAGCCACCGACAGGCGGGTACCGGGGAGCTGTTTTTT
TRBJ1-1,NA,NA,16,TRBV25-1,CASSDLGTGMNTEAFF,TGTGCCAGCAGTGACTTAGGGACTGGCATGAACACTGAAGCTTTCTTT
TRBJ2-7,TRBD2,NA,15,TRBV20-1,CSAREVGGGSYEQYF,TGCAGTGCTAGAGAAGTGGGGGGGGGATCCTACGAGCAGTACTTC
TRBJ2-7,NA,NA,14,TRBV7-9,CASSFFETSYEQYF,TGTGCCAGCAGCTTCTTCGAAACATCCTACGAGCAGTACTTC
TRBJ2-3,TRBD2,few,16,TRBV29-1,CSVDRLAGFSTDTQYF,TGCAGCGTTGACCGACTAGCGGGGTTTAGCACAGATACGCAGTATTTT
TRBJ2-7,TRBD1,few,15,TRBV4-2,CASSEQGVSSYEQYF,TGTGCCAGCAGTGAACAGGGGGTAAGCTCCTACGAGCAGTACTTC
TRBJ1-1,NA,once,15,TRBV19,CASSSPSLSGAEAFF,TGTGCCAGTAGTTCTCCCAGCCTGAGCGGGGCTGAAGCTTTCTTT
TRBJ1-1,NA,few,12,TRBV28,CASSASPGEAFF,TGTGCCAGCAGCGCTTCACCGGGGGAGGCTTTCTTT
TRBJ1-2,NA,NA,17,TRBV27,CASSLLSVGRDYYGYTF,TGTGCCAGCAGTTTATTGTCTGTTGGCAGGGACTATTATGGCTACACCTTC
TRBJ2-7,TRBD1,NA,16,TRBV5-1,CASSLDRDRGYNEQYF,TGCGCCAGCAGCTTGGACCGGGACAGGGGGTACAATGAGCAGTACTTC
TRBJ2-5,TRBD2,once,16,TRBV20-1,CSARRLAGASQETQYF,TGCAGTGCTAGAAGACTAGCGGGGGCGTCCCAAGAGACCCAGTACTTC
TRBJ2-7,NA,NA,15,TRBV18,CASSPPGQAPYEQYF,TGTGCCAGCTCACCACCGGGCCAGGCCCCCTACGAGCAGTACTTC
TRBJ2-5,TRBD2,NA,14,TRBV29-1,CSVVGSGSQETQYF,TGCAGCGTTGTAGGTAGCGGGAGCCAAGAGACCCAGTACTTC
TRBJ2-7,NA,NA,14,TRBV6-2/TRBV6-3,CASSLWVSNYEQYF,TGTGCCAGCAGTTTGTGGGTTTCCAACTACGAGCAGTACTTC
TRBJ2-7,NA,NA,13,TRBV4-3,CASSQGRRGEQYF,TGCGCCAGCAGCCAGGGGCGGCGGGGCGAGCAGTACTTC
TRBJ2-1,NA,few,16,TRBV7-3,CASSKDPGSSYNEQFF,TGTGCCAGCAGCAAGGACCCAGGGAGCTCCTACAATGAGCAGTTCTTC
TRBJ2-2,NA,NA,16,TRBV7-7,CASSLNLGANTGELFF,TGTGCTAGCAGCTTAAACCTGGGAGCGAACACCGGGGAGCTGTTTTTT
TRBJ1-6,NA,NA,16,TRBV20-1,CSATRPRSSYNSPLHF,TGCAGTGCTACGAGACCCAGAAGCTCCTATAATTCACCCCTCCACTTT
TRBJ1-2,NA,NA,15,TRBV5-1,CASSLRPPYREGYTF,TGCGCCAGCAGTTTAAGGCCACCCTACCGGGAGGGCTACACCTTC